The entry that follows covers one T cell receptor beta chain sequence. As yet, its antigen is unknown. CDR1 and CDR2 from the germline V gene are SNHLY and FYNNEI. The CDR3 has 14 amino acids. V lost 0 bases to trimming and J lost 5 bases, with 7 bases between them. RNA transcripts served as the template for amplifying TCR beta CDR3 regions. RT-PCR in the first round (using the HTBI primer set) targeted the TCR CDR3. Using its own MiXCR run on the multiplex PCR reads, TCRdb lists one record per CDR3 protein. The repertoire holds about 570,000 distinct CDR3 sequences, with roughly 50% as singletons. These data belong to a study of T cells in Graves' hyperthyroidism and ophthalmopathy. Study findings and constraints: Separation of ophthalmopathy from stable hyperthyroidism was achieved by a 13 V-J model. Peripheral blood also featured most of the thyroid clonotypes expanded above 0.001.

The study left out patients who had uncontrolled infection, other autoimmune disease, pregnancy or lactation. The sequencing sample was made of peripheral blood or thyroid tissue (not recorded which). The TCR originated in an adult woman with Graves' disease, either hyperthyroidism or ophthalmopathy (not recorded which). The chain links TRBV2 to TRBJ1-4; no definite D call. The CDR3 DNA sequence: TGTGCCAGCAGTGAAGCTAGCAACAATGAAAAACTGTTTTTT. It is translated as CASSEASNNEKLFF.